This TCR beta chain emerged from a study of cytomegalovirus exposure and HLA in healthy donors (dated by TCRdb to 2015 to 2018). About the study as a whole: An earlier analysis of 587 of the donors reported under 300 Gb of sequence data and 117 million unique TCR beta sequences obtained from some 200 million T cells. The study was designed to test whether signatures of past pathogen exposure could be identified by cataloging public T cell receptors. To decide whether each TCR beta V gene segment behaved as functional or pseudogenic, an earlier analysis of some 580 of the donors relied on high-throughput TCR beta sequencing. Among the roughly 400 genotyped donors, approximately 82% belonged to the genetic ancestry cluster associated with self-reported Caucasian donors. The number of typed donors differed by locus: roughly 629-630 for A, B, C, DRB1 and DQB1; some 540 for DQA1; some 610 for DPA1; and some 450 for DPB1. Alongside the repertoire data, information on donor age, sex, ethnicity and CMV serostatus was compiled. A separate validation cohort of more than 100 different subjects was used in addition to the approximately 610-subject first cohort. Class I and class II HLA loci were covered by the typing at four-digit resolution. All discovery cohort repertoires had been generated on a single sequencing platform. The later analysis used no new phenotypic data to find candidate immune exposures, relying instead on TCR beta sequences and their occurrence across donors. To study patterns of TCR occurrence, a later analysis re-analyzed previously published TCR beta repertoires from under 750 donors and added high-resolution HLA genotyping. Across approximately 400 genotyped donors of the cohort, an average of about 240,000 unique TCR beta nucleotide sequences per donor were sequenced, and approximately 17% of those sequences were non-productive. A later genetic analysis used genome-wide SNP genotypes for about 60% of the roughly 700 donors, treating that subset as a discovery cohort. An early release covering just under 650 HLA-typed donors comprised approximately 290 gigabases of sequencing data and around 80 million unique TCR sequences. Roughly five DR-DQ haplotypes were handled as single units for association and clustering, since linkage in the cohort was strong. The study used immunosequencing to profile the T cell repertoires of 670 or so subjects and linked those repertoires to cytomegalovirus serostatus. To predict cytomegalovirus infection status, the study brought together high-throughput TCR immunosequencing, statistical association of individual TCRs with disease status, and machine learning. What the study reported, not specific to this receptor: The earlier analysis of a few hundred of the donors excluded seventeen rarely observed V segments, including chromosome 9 orphons, because counts were too low. In a later genetic analysis, a missense DCLRE1C variant was associated with V-gene and J-gene trimming of TCR beta chains, and the association was replicated in an independent cohort. A cluster of highly shared sequence variants was judged likely to represent a technical artifact of the sequencing pipeline. In this cohort, only TCR beta chains were sequenced, and detectable features were limited by the absence of alpha or paired-chain data. In an earlier analysis of roughly 560 of the donors, most TCR beta V segments were observed in productive rearrangements about 90% or about 30% of the time, broadly matching IMGT annotations. A total of 150 to 200 TCR beta chains were listed by the study as associated with cytomegalovirus. In both the original and validation cohorts, the classifier was reported to diagnose cytomegalovirus status with high specificity and sensitivity. In a later analysis, the rate of TCR association differed among HLA loci, with DRB1 alleles having the most associated TCRs and HLA-C alleles having the fewest. The 87-base-pair reads could not distinguish some IMGT-functional V segments, including TRBV6-2 and TRBV6-3, so those segments were excluded. Correlated functional status among segregating V segments might reflect linkage disequilibrium, but an unknown experimental factor could not be ruled out. Most TCR sequences were observed very rarely across donors, whereas some public TCRs were present in many individuals. Specific HLA alleles were associated with more than 15,000 TCR beta sequences at a false discovery rate of 0.05 in a later analysis. The presence/absence analyses assumed that sequencing depth was roughly uniform across donors, and that assumption may not be true. When HLA alleles, especially DR and DQ, strongly co-occurred, attributing TCR associations to individual alleles was difficult. According to the authors, the approach could potentially be generalized to other disease states and immunological phenotypes. For the cohort, immune exposure information was limited to CMV serostatus. Compared with equally common non-associated chains, HLA-associated TCR beta chains in a later analysis were more clonally expanded and had lower generation probabilities. According to a later genetic analysis, donors in an Asian-associated ancestry cluster had fewer N-insertions in productive TCRs than the approximately 700-donor mean. A further reported finding was that TCR beta sequences accurately predicted the HLA-A and HLA-B alleles for most subjects in the first cohort. Because HLA typing was missing for some donors at each locus, association tests included only the typed subset. Several of the top co-occurrence clusters appeared to be linked to parvovirus B19, influenza, CMV and Epstein-Barr virus, according to a later analysis. According to a later analysis, most CMV-associated TCR beta chains appeared to be HLA-restricted, and the HLA associations seemed to be driven largely by CMV exposure. A few of the identified cytomegalovirus-associated TCR beta chains were confirmed in vitro to be specific for cytomegalovirus antigens.

The cohort consisted of 650 to 850 healthy bone marrow donors. Cohort members were all nominally healthy when sampled, although unrecorded immune exposures were likely present. The donor was CMV seronegative and belonged to the group of 350 to 400 seronegative cohort members. Every donor gave a peripheral blood sample, and the peripheral blood mononuclear cells from that sample were used for TCR beta sequencing. The Qiagen DNeasy Blood Extraction Kit was used to extract genomic DNA from the blood cell samples. Per the germline V gene, KGHSH is the CDR1 and LQKENI is the CDR2. V was cut back by 2 bases and J by 0 bases, leaving a gap of 5 bases between them. From cysteine to phenylalanine, the CDR3 is 14 amino acids long. Kept here is only the CDR3 DNA, which spans 42 bases and is read in frame from base 1. Libraries were constructed by the immunoSEQ multiplex PCR assay. For the multiplex PCR, a mixture combining 60 forward primers for TCR Vbeta segments and 13 reverse primers for TCR Jbeta segments was used. Amplification of the CDR3 region of rearranged TCR beta genes was performed with a multiplex PCR assay on genomic DNA. On the Illumina HiSeq System, the amplified TCR beta libraries were sequenced as 87-base-pair reads. As for how the authors treated the data: Across the 600 to 700 repertoires, a later analysis counted 80 million or so unique TCR beta chains, 9 million to 14 million of which were shared by at least two donors. A nearest-neighbor algorithm error-corrected the raw reads and collapsed the reads into unique sequences, merging closely related sequences to remove PCR and sequencing errors. Alignment of CDR3 sequences to IMGT reference sequences was used to assign V, D and J gene segments. Each retained sequence needed at least a six-nucleotide match to both a V gene segment and a J gene segment. A rearrangement counted as productive if the CDR3 had no stop codons and remained in frame with V and J, and every other rearrangement counted as non-productive. CDR3 was defined by IMGT convention, running from the second conserved V-encoded cysteine to the conserved J-encoded phenylalanine. The earlier analysis of a few hundred of the donors excluded sequences that lacked an unambiguous match to a single V gene segment. In an earlier analysis of around 590 of the donors, a V segment was called functional when productive rearrangements were above 56.7%, and segregating when the standard deviation between donors exceeded 5%. A statistical classification framework was built to diagnose cytomegalovirus status from the catalog of TCR beta chain sequences. In a later analysis, TCR nucleotide sequences were compared against IMGT/GENE-DB human TR gene sequences so that V and J genes could be assigned. Using the TCRdist pipeline, a later analysis assigned CDR3 sequences along with most-parsimonious VDJ recombination scenarios. In a later analysis, every TCR beta chain was defined by the combination of its CDR3 amino acid sequence and its V-gene family, and reads without a unique V-gene family were dropped. In a later analysis, fewer than 650 highly shared, low-generation-probability nucleotide sequences were removed to address suspected cross-contamination and a sequencing artifact. In a later analysis, a clonal expansion index for each public chain was calculated from normalized within-repertoire ranks of inferred template counts. A later analysis computed generation probabilities with a VDJ recombination model fitted to out-of-frame rearrangements, and checked the results against IGoR. Hypergeometric tests were used in a later analysis to score TCR-TCR, TCR-HLA and TCR-CMV co-occurrence, with a repertoire-size bias correction applied to the TCR pairs. False discovery rates were estimated in a later analysis by permuting HLA or CMV assignments 20 times. A later analysis grouped co-occurring TCRs with DBSCAN, adding TCRdist sequence similarity when clustering within HLA-allele-positive subsets. Repertoires with fewer than 30,000 or more than 120,000 public chains, plus five repertoires with anomalous nucleotide sharing, were excluded from co-occurrence clustering. The table was pulled from immuneACCESS by TCRdb, which kept in-frame rearrangements only. Such tables lose some clones; where checked, under half of the loss comes from unresolved V genes, and the rest has no known cause. D and trimming come from the DNA, and the V and J calls and clone size come from that table. In all, the sample holds 130,000 to 150,000 clones, and about 82% of those were seen once. Together, the top ten hold 2% to 2.5% of the sample.

Concerning this clone itself: The antigen this receptor binds is unknown. Base qualities are missing; no much larger clone stands one base away.

The sample was PBMCs. The rearrangement combines TRBV18 with TRBJ2-1; no D segment can be confidently identified. The sequence came from a man aged 30 to 45 in good health and CMV-seronegative. The CDR3 reads CASSPLYSYNEQFF. The nucleotides read TGTGCCAGCTCACCATTGTACTCCTACAATGAGCAGTTCTTC.